What follows are 21 T cell receptor beta chains derived from one specimen sequenced in a study of technical replicates of blood from a few donors. Sequenced by immunoSEQ multiplex PCR; TCRdb stores in-frame clones only, minus some. There are about 81,000 clones in the sample; about 94% occur only once, and roughly 0.4% lies in the top ten. The sequenced sample was T cells isolated from PBMCs. The origin of the receptors is a human donor in good health.

J is TRBJ1-2 and V is TRBV19; TRBD1 aligns across 10 bases. After removal of 8 bases from V and 1 base from J, the junction contained 10 bases not matched to a gene. Germline V gene lookup returns CDR1 LNHDA and CDR2 SQIVND (reference sequence). CDR3 length: 16 amino acids. The CDR3 region is CASASRDRGYNYGYTF. For the CDR3, the DNA is TGTGCCAGTGCCTCCCGGGACAGGGGATATAACTATGGCTACACCTTC.

CDR3 in DNA: TGTGCCAGCAGTGACAGGGGAGGGGACACTGAAGCTTTCTTT. It translates to CASSDRGGDTEAFF. The chain carries TRBV25-1 and TRBJ1-1; possibly TRBD1 for D (6 bases). With 3 bases removed from V and 3 bases from J, the gap between germline ends came to 11 bases. The CDR3 sequence is 14 residues long. The germline CDR1 and CDR2 sequences are MGHDK and SYGVNS.

V gene TRBV28 combines with J gene TRBJ1-1; the D is unclear. The CDR3 covers 14 residues. Between the trimmed V and J ends, which lost 2 bases and 4 bases, there was a span of 11 bases. CDR1 and CDR2 (germline): MDHEN, SYDVKM. This CDR3 is CASSLHRVLTEAFF. CDR3 coding DNA: TGTGCCAGCAGTTTACATCGCGTTCTCACTGAAGCTTTCTTT.

This clone was recorded once. The rearrangement uses TRBV14 and TRBJ2-2, with a possible D match to TRBD1 (6 bases). The V and J ends lost 1 base and 1 base respectively, with 10 bases between them. The CDR3 is made up of 16 amino acids. Germline assignment: CDR1 SGHDN and CDR2 FVKESK. The CDR3 reads CASSQGWGQNTGELFF. CDR3 nucleotides: TGTGCCAGCAGCCAAGGGTGGGGGCAGAACACCGGGGAGCTGTTTTTT.

The chain is built from TRBV11-3 and TRBJ2-5; the match to TRBD1 covers 10 bases. Trimming cost V 8 bases and J 2 bases; bases outside gene matches: 5. This CDR3 is 14 amino acids long. Germline CDR1 and CDR2: SGHNT and YENEEA. The CDR3 is CASQGQGTQETQYF. CDR3 DNA sequence: TGTGCCAGCCAGGGACAGGGGACACAAGAGACCCAGTACTTC.

The rearrangement links TRBV6-1 to TRBJ1-5; D is perhaps TRBD1 (6 bases). Trimming removed 7 bases at V and 6 bases at J, with 13 bases between. This CDR3 contains 13 residues. Germline V gene lookup returns CDR1 MNHNS and CDR2 SASEGT. The CDR3 reads CASKQGPRQPQHF. The CDR3 region has the DNA TGTGCCAGCAAACAGGGTCCCCGTCAGCCCCAGCATTTT.

CDR3 sequence reads: CASSVDGGSTYEQYF. In DNA form, the CDR3 reads TGTGCCAGCAGCGTAGACGGCGGGAGCACCTACGAGCAGTACTTC. This rearrangement joins TRBV9 to TRBJ2-7; 7 bases agree with TRBD2. This CDR3 is built from 15 residues. Germline V gene data show CDR1 as SGDLS and CDR2 as YYNGEE. Germline trimming cut 0 bases from V and 2 bases from J; bases unmatched to any gene: 5.

The rearrangement links TRBV25-1 to TRBJ1-1; 11 positions match TRBD1. Germline CDR1 and CDR2: MGHDK and SYGVNS. V was pared by 8 bases and J by 5 bases, with 1 base of the junction left unmatched. There are 12 residues in the CDR3. The DNA of the CDR3 is TGTGCCAGCGGGACAGGGGGGACTGAAGCTTTCTTT. It specifies CASGTGGTEAFF.

This chain joins TRBV14 and TRBJ2-4; 14 nucleotides match TRBD2. V was clipped by 2 bases and J by 2 bases; unmatched bases: 8. Germline V gene data show CDR1 as SGHDN and CDR2 as FVKESK. CDR3 length equals 19 residues. CDR3 residues: CASSQTGTSGSGTKNIQYF. The CDR3 bases are TGTGCCAGCAGCCAAACCGGGACTAGCGGGAGTGGGACCAAAAACATTCAGTACTTC.

The CDR3 region is CASSQSNRETQYF. The CDR3 region has the DNA TGCGCCAGCAGTCAATCGAACAGGGAGACCCAGTACTTC. The chain couples TRBV23-1 to TRBJ2-5; the D gene is possibly TRBD1 (5 bases). TRBV23-1 is noted as an ORF with a role that remains uncertain. The CDR3 length is 13 residues. The V gene lost 0 bases and the J gene lost 5 bases, with 7 bases spanning the gap.

The J gene is TRBJ2-7, the V gene TRBV7-2; D is possibly TRBD1 (6 bases). V lost 5 bases, J lost 3 bases, and 17 bases lay in between. Germline loops: CDR1 SGHTA, CDR2 FQGNSA. The CDR3 is made up of 15 amino acids. The CDR3 sequence is CASSPGPGAGYEQYF. In DNA, the CDR3 is TGTGCCAGCAGCCCAGGTCCAGGGGCAGGCTACGAGCAGTACTTC.

This rearrangement joins TRBV19 to TRBJ2-7, with D possibly TRBD1 on 6 matching bases. CDR1 is LNHDA and CDR2 is SQIVND in the germline V gene (reference sequence). Trimming took 7 bases from V and 2 from J, leaving 6 bases between them. The CDR3 loop spans 11 amino acids. The CDR3 sequence: CASKGAYEQYF. DNA of the CDR3: TGTGCCAGTAAGGGGGCCTACGAGCAGTACTTC.

The chain carries TRBV6-5 and TRBJ1-2, with TRBD1 identical over 8 bases. Germline values: CDR1 MNHEY, CDR2 SVGAGI. This CDR3 is built from 15 residues. J gave up 5 bases and V 4 bases, and 9 bases lay outside the gene matches. Here the CDR3 reads CASSSRDRLPYGYTF. CDR3 bases: TGTGCCAGCAGTTCACGGGACAGGCTACCTTATGGCTACACCTTC.

V gene TRBV4-1 combines with J gene TRBJ1-2, with D possibly matching TRBD1 (6 bases). Per the germline V gene, CDR1 is MGHRA and CDR2 is YSYEKL. V lost 1 base, J lost 4 bases, and 13 bases lay in between. The CDR3 spans 15 residues. The CDR3 sequence: CASSQGNSDSYGYTF. The DNA for the CDR3 is TGCGCCAGCAGCCAAGGAAATTCGGACAGCTATGGCTACACCTTC.

The rearrangement uses TRBV2 and TRBJ2-7, with D unclear. This CDR3 is 11 amino acids long. Germline V gene sequence: CDR1 SNHLY, CDR2 FYNNEI. V shed 6 bases and J shed 1 base, with 4 bases lying between them. Written as DNA, the CDR3 is TGTGCCAGCAGACAATCCTACGAGCAGTACTTC. This translates into CASRQSYEQYF. The whole variable domain, remainder taken from reference TRBV2 and TRBJ2-7, is EPEVTQTPSHQVTQMGQEVILRCVPISNHLYFYWYRQILGQKVEFLVSFYNNEISEKSEIFDDQFSVERPDGSNFTLKIRSTKLEDSAMYFCASRQSYEQYFGPGTRLTVT.

In its sample, this clone was seen a few times. The chain carries TRBV7-8 and TRBJ2-7; the D is unclear. Germline lookup yields CDR1 SGHVS and CDR2 FQNEAQ. The CDR3 has 13 residues. Trimming cost V 1 base and J 0 bases, with 4 bases left between them. For the CDR3, the DNA is TGTGCCAGCAGCTTAGGACTCTCCTACGAGCAGTACTTC. Translating it yields CASSLGLSYEQYF.

The chain employs TRBV5-1 and TRBJ2-3; possible D gene TRBD1, 5 bases. Germline V gives CDR1 SGHRS, CDR2 YFSETQ. Trimming removed 4 bases from V and 2 bases from J, with 14 bases in between. The CDR3 contains 15 residues. CDR3: CASSPGTGHTDTQYF. CDR3 bases: TGCGCCAGCAGCCCAGGCACAGGCCACACAGATACGCAGTATTTT.

The chain is built from TRBV27 and TRBJ1-5; 11 nucleotides agree with TRBD1. Germline CDR1 reads MNHEY; CDR2 reads SMNVEV (reference sequence). This CDR3 has 15 residues. V dropped 5 bases and J dropped 6; count of bases not matched to a gene: 6. The CDR3 DNA sequence: TGTGCCAGCAGTCAGTCCGGGACAGGGGGTCAGCCCCAGCATTTT. This gives the protein CASSQSGTGGQPQHF.

The chain carries TRBV10-3 and TRBJ2-7; D is perhaps TRBD2 (6 bases). V was trimmed by 11 bases and J by 7 bases, leaving 21 bases between them. The germline V gene encodes CDR1 ENHRY and CDR2 SYGVKD. This CDR3 contains 13 residues. CDR3 in amino acids: CAGGAGSRLEQYF. The CDR3 DNA reads as TGTGCCGGAGGGGCCGGGAGTAGATTAGAGCAGTACTTC.

This chain joins TRBV5-1 and TRBJ1-2, with D possibly TRBD1 on 5 matching bases. The CDR3 is 14 amino acids. V was shortened by 0 bases and J by 4 bases, with 10 bases between the two germline ends. Germline CDR1 SGHRS, CDR2 YFSETQ. The chain's CDR3 is CASSLDLGPYGYTF. The CDR3 nucleotides read TGCGCCAGCAGCTTGGATCTGGGGCCCTATGGCTACACCTTC.

This chain uses TRBV18 with TRBJ1-1, with D tentatively TRBD1 (6 bases). With 3 bases removed from V and 4 bases from J, the gap between germline ends came to 15 bases. Looked up from germline, CDR1 is KGHSH and CDR2 is LQKENI. CDR3 size: 15 residues. In DNA, the CDR3 is TGTGCCAGCTCACCCTCTTTTCAACAGGGCACTGAAGCTTTCTTT. Translating it yields CASSPSFQQGTEAFF.